This T cell receptor beta chain was sequenced for a study of T cells in Graves' hyperthyroidism and ophthalmopathy. Looking at the study overall: Peripheral blood specimens were obtained at initial diagnosis, prior to any treatment.

Used for diagnoses were clinical symptoms, serum thyroxine and TRAb, thyroid ultrasound and orbital computed tomography. Out of around 10 ml of fresh peripheral blood came the PBMCs. General observations from the study: A 13 V-J signature model discriminated ophthalmopathy versus stable hyperthyroidism.

V was trimmed by 4 bases and J by 0 bases, leaving 16 bases between them. From germline, CDR1 is LGHDT and CDR2 YNNKEL (reference sequence). This CDR3 is built from 16 residues. Amplified TCR beta CDR3 regions derived from RNA transcripts. Carried out on the TCR CDR3, a first-round RT-PCR used the HTBI primer set. MiXCR, run by TCRdb on the multiplex PCR reads, gives a single entry per CDR3 protein. This sample has some 200,000 distinct CDR3 sequences, with around 16% found just once. Details on this clonotype: The target antigen is unknown.

Input material: blood. This clonotype was obtained from a woman aged 50 to 65 with Graves' hyperthyroidism. V and J are TRBV3-1 and TRBJ2-7; D is unclear. CDR3 nucleotides: TGTGCCAGCAGCCTTTCAAGGCCAGCTCTCTCCTACGAGCAGTACTTC. This translates into CASSLSRPALSYEQYF.